This T cell receptor beta chain appears in the sequencing data of a study of T cell repertoires in aging, cancer and after chemotherapy (dated by TCRdb to about 2019). Study-level background: Donors spanned six age groups from 30 or younger to 70 or older, with at least three individuals per group. The full dataset contained 8.5 million to 10 million TCR reads. Healthy donor control TCR repertoires were recorded over several months to years and showed clear clonal overlap across re-sampling. To look at immunoaging and at how T cells reconstitute after chemotherapy, the study profiled TCR beta repertoires in peripheral blood from both healthy donors and cancer patients. A cohort of 220 or so cancer patients (around 94 with hematological and around 120 with solid cancers) was assembled, and under 100 healthy donors were included as a reference group. The study at large found these results: In healthy donors, the decline in TCR diversity with age was mainly due to loss of richness, whereas in cancer patients loss of evenness also played a role. In both cancer cohorts, median generation probability rose over the chemotherapy interval, which suggests that the repertoire was reconstituted through rebound thymic output. Compared with age-matched healthy donors, untreated patients with hematological or solid cancers had significantly lower TCR diversity and higher clonality in blood. It was noted by the authors that conclusions about immunological memory after chemotherapy cannot be drawn from the repertoire data.

Multiplex touch-down PCR with a mixed TRB-A/B primer pool was used to amplify rearranged TRB sequences covering the V, D and J segments. Illumina adapters and sample indices were attached to the amplicons through two consecutive PCR reactions run with Phusion HS II polymerase. Amplicons were gel-purified with the NucleoSpin Gel and PCR Clean-up kit, then checked with Qubit and an Agilent 2100 Bioanalyzer. Sequencing of libraries was carried out on an Illumina MiSeq in 600-cycle, single-indexed, paired-end runs. In the original analysis: Processing of the TRB sequences was carried out with MiXCR versions 2.12 and 3.0.5. Each unique CDR3 nucleotide sequence counted as one clone, and only productive sequences with at least two reads were retained. Repertoire metrics included Shannon diversity, evenness, clonality (one minus evenness), and alpha-parameterized diversity profiles from alpha 0 to 5. Generation probabilities of clones in paired pre- and post-chemotherapy samples were computed with the IGoR algorithm. The raw public data were reprocessed by TCRdb itself: fastp quality trimming at Q25, MiXCR clonotype calling, in-frame beta chains only. Entries are consolidated by CDR3 protein sequence, retaining the most common genes and DNA. In this record, the V and J calls reflect TCRdb's handling and not the investigators' own analysis. In all, the sample holds several thousand distinct CDR3 sequences, and about 26% of those were seen once. About 4% of the sample is taken by the ten largest.

In its sample, this clonotype comes out as medium-sized (0.01 to 0.1%). Its specific antigen is unknown. No per-base quality is available; no much larger clone lies one base away. Genomic DNA extracted from peripheral blood, rather than sorted cells or RNA, was used as the source for amplification of TCR beta rearrangements. V is pared back by 0 bases and J by 0 bases, with 10 bases lying between the germline termini. The CDR3 measures 15 amino acids from cysteine to valine. Only the CDR3 part of the read is kept: 45 bases, read in frame from the first base. Sequencing was carried out using blood. The sequence was obtained from a human donor in good health. The chain is assembled from TRBV5-3 and TRBJ2-7; the D gene cannot be named for sure. TRBV5-3 is flagged as an ORF with uncertain function. In nucleotide form, the sequence is TGTGCCAGAAGCTTGGCTTGGAAGAGCTCCTACGAGCAGTACGTC. Translated, this is CARSLAWKSSYEQYV.